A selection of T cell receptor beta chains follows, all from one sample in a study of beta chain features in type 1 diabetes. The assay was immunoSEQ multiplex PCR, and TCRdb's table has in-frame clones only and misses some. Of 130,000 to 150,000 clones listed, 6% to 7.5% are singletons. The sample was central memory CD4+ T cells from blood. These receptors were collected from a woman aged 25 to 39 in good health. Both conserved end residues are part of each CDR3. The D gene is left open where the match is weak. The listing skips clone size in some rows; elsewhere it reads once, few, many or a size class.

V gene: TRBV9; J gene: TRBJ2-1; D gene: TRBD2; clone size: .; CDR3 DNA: TGTGCCAGCAGCGCAAAAGGGACTAGGGTCTCTGAGCAGTTCTTC; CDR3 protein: CASSAKGTRVSEQFF
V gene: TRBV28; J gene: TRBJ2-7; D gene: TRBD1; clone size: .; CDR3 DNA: TGTGCCAGCAGTTCAAACACCGGGACAGGGCTCCGCGAGCAGTACTTC; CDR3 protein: CASSSNTGTGLREQYF
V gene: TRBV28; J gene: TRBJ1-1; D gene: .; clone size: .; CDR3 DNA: TGTGCCAGCAGCCGCCGGAGGGAAGCTTTCTTT; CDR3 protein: CASSRRREAFF
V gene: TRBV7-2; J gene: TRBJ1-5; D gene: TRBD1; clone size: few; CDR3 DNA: TGTGCCAGCAGCCTGGGACAGAATAGCAATCAGCCCCAGCATTTT; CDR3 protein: CASSLGQNSNQPQHF
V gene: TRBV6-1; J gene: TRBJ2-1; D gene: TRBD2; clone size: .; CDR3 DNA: TGTGCCAGCAGCGAAGCCCAATTACTAGCGGGGGTAGACAATGAGCAGTTCTTC; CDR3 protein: CASSEAQLLAGVDNEQFF
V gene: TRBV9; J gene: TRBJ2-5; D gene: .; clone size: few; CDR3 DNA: TGTGCCAGCAGCGCAAACGGGTACCAAGAGACCCAGTACTTC; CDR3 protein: CASSANGYQETQYF
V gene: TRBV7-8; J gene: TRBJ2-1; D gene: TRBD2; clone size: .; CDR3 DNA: TGTGCCAGCAGCCATTACGGGACTAGCGGGAAAAATGAGCAGTTCTTC; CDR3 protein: CASSHYGTSGKNEQFF
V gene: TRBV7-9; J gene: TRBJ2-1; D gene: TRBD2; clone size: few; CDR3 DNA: TGTGCCAGCAGCTACCACGGACTAGCGGGACGGAACAATGAGCAGTTCTTC; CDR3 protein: CASSYHGLAGRNNEQFF
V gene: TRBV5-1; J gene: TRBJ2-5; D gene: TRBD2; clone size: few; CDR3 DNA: TGCGCCAGCAGCCCTGGGACTAGCCTAGAGACCCAGTACTTC; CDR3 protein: CASSPGTSLETQYF
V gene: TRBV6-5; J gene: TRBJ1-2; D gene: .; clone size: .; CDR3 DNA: TGTGCCAGCCGTTATCCGACAGGCGATGGCTACACCTTC; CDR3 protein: CASRYPTGDGYTF
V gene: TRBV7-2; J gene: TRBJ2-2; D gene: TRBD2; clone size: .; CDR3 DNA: TGTGCCAGCAGCTTAGCCCGAGGAAGCGGGAGCGGGACCGGGGAGCTGTTTTTT; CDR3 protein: CASSLARGSGSGTGELFF
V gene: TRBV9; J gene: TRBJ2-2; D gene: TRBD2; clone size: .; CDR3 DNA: TGTGCCAGCAGCGTCACTAGCGGGAGTTTTACCGGGGAGCTGTTTTTT; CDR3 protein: CASSVTSGSFTGELFF
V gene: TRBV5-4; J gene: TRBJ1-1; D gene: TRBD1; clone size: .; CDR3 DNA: TGTGCCAGCAGTCGACAGGGTGAAGGGGCGGTCACTGAAGCTTTCTTT; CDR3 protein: CASSRQGEGAVTEAFF
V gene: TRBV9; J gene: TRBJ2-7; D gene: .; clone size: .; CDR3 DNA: TGTGCCAGGGGGGGTCGTCACGAGCAGTACTTC; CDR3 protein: CARGGRHEQYF
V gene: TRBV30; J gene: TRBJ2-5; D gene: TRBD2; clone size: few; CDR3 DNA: TGTGCCTGGGATCTAGCGGGAGGGGTGACCCAGTACTTC; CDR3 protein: CAWDLAGGVTQYF
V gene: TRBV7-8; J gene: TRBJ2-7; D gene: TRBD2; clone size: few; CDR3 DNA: TGTGCCAGCAGCCAAACAGGGACTAGCGCGAAGGACGAGCAGTACTTC; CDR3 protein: CASSQTGTSAKDEQYF
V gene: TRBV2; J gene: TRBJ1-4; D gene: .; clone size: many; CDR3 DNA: TGTGCCAGCAGTCTTCAGAGGAATGAAAAACTGTTTTTT; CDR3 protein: CASSLQRNEKLFF
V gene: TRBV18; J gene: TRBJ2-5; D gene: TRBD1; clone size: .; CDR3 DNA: TGTGCCAGCTCACCTGGACAGGGACGGGAGACCCAGTACTTC; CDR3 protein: CASSPGQGRETQYF
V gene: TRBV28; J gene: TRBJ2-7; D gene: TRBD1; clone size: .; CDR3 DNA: TGTGCCAGCAGTCCAGCGGGACAGGGGGCTTACGAGCAGTACTTC; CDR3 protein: CASSPAGQGAYEQYF
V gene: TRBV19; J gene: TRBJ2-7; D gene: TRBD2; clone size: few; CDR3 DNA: TGTGCCAGCGGGCAAGCGGGAGGCCCCTACGAGCAGTACTTC; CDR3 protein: CASGQAGGPYEQYF
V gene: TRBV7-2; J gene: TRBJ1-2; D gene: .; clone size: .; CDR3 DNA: TGTGCCAGCAGCCGTTCACAGGGTAACTATGGCTACACCTTC; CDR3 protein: CASSRSQGNYGYTF
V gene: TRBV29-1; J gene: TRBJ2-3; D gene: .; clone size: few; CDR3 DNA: TGCAGCGTGACGGGACAGTCGGGGGGGACAGATACGCAGTATTTT; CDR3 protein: CSVTGQSGGTDTQYF
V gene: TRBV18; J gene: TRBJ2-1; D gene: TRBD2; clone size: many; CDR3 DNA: TGTGCCAGCCGCGTGATAGCGGGAGAAGATGAGCAGTTCTTC; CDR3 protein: CASRVIAGEDEQFF
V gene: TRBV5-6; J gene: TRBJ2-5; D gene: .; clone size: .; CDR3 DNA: TGTGCCAGCAGCTTGGCGGAGGCTTGGGAGACCCAGTACTTC; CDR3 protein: CASSLAEAWETQYF
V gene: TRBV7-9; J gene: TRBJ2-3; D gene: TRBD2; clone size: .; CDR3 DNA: TGTGCCAGCAGTCAAGGACTAGCGGGAAGAATTAGCACAGATACGCAGTATTTT; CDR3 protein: CASSQGLAGRISTDTQYF
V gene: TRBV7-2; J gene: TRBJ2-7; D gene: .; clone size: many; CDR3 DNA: TGTGCCAGCAGCGCTAGAGGGGGGACAGTCTCCTACGAGCAGTACTTC; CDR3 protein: CASSARGGTVSYEQYF
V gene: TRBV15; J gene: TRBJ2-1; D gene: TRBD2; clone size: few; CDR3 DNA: TGTGCCACCAGCCCGGGACTAGCGGATAACAATGAGCAGTTCTTC; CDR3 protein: CATSPGLADNNEQFF
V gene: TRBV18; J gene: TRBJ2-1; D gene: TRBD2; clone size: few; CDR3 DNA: TGTGCCAGCTCACCACTAGCGGGAGGGAGTTCCTACAATGAGCAGTTCTTC; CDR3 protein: CASSPLAGGSSYNEQFF
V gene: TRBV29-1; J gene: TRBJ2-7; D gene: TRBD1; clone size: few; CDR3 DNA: TGCAGCGTCGGGGGACAGGGTAGGAACGAGCAGTACTTC; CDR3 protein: CSVGGQGRNEQYF
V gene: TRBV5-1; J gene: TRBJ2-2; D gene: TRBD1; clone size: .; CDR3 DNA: TGCGCCAGCAGCTTGCCAGGGGGAACCGGGGAGCTGTTTTTT; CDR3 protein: CASSLPGGTGELFF
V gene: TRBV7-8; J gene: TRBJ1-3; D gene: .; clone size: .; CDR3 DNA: TGTGCCAGCAGCTTGAGAGGGTCTGGAAACACCATATATTTT; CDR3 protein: CASSLRGSGNTIYF
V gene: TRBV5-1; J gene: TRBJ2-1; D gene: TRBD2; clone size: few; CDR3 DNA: TGCGCCAGCAGCTGGGGACTAGCGGGATTATACAATGAGCAGTTCTTC; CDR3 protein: CASSWGLAGLYNEQFF
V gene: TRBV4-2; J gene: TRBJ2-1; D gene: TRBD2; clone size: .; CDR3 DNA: TGTGCCAGCAGCCAAGATTCTGGTAGTAGCGGGGAAGAGCAGTTCTTC; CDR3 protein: CASSQDSGSSGEEQFF
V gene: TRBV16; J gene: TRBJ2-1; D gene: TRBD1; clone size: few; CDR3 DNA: TGTGCCAGCAGCCAAATCCTTGGACAGGGATCTTACAATGAGCAGTTCTTC; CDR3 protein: CASSQILGQGSYNEQFF
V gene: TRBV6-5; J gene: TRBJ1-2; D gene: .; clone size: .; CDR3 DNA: TGTGCCAGCAGTTACTCGACTGGGTATGGCTACACCTTC; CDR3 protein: CASSYSTGYGYTF
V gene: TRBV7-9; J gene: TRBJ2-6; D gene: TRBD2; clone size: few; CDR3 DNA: TGTGCCAGCAGTTGGCTAGCGGGAGATTCTGGGGCCAACGTCCTGACTTTC; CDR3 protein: CASSWLAGDSGANVLTF
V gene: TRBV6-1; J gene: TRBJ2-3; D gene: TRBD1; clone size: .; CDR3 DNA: TGTGCCAGCAGTGTCACCGGGACAGGGACAGATACGCAGTATTTT; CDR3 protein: CASSVTGTGTDTQYF
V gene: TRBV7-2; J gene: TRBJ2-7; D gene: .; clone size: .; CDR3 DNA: TGTGCCAGCAGCCCCGGGACTGCTAACGAGCAGTACTTC; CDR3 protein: CASSPGTANEQYF
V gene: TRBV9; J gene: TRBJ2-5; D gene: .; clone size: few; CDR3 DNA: TGTGCCAGCAGCCTAACCCAAACTAGGTCGGGTGAGCAGTACTTC; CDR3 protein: CASSLTQTRSGEQYF
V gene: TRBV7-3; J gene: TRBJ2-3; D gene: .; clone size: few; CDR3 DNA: TGTGCCAGCAGCTTAGGGAGTTTGAACACAGATACGCAGTATTTT; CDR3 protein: CASSLGSLNTDTQYF
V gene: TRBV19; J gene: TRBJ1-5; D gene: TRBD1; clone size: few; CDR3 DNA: TGTGCCGTGGACAGGGGACGAGATAGCAATCAGCCCCAGCATTTT; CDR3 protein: CAVDRGRDSNQPQHF
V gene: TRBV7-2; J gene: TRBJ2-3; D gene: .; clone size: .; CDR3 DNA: TGTGCCAGCAGCTTATCAACAGATACGCAGTATTTT; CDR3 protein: CASSLSTDTQYF
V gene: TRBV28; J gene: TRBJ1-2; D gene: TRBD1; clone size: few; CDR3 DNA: TGTGCCAGCAGTTCAGGACTCGGGACAGGGGAAGCCTATGGCTACACCTTC; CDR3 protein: CASSSGLGTGEAYGYTF
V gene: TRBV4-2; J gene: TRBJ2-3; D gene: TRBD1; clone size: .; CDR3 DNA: TGTGCCAGCAGCTTGGACAGGGGGACAGATACGCAGTATTTT; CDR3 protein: CASSLDRGTDTQYF
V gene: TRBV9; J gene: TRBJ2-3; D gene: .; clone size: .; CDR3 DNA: TGTGCCAGCAGCGTAGACGGGATTGGCGCAGATACGCAGTATTTT; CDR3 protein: CASSVDGIGADTQYF
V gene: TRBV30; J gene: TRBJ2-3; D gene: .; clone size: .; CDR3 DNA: TGTGCCTGGAGTGGTGTCCATAGCACAGATACGCAGTATTTT; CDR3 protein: CAWSGVHSTDTQYF
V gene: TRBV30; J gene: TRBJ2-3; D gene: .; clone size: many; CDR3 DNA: TGTGCCTGGAGTCGCAGCGGGACAGATACGCAGTATTTT; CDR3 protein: CAWSRSGTDTQYF
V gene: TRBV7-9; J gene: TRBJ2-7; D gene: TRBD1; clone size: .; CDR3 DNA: TGTGCCAGCACTCAAGGGACAGCCAGCAGCTCCTACGAGCAGTACTTC; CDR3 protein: CASTQGTASSSYEQYF
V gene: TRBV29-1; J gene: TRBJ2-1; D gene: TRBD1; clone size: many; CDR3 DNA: TGCAGCGTTGAGACAGGGTCCTACAATGAGCAGTTCTTC; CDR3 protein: CSVETGSYNEQFF
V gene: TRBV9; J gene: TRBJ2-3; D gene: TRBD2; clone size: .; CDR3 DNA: TGTGCCAGCAGCCCTTCTAGCGGGAGTAGGGTTACGCAGTATTTT; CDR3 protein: CASSPSSGSRVTQYF
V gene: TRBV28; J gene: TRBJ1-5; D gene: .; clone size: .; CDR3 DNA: TGTGCCAGCAGGGGTGGACAGTTTAGCAATCAGCCCCAGCATTTT; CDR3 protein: CASRGGQFSNQPQHF
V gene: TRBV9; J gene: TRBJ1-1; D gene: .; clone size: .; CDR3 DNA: TGTGCCAGCAGCGTAGTTGGGGCGATGAACACTGAAGCTTTCTTT; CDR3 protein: CASSVVGAMNTEAFF
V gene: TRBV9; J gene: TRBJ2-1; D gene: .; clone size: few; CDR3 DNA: TGTGCCAGCACCGCCGGCCAGGGGCCCTCCTACAATGAGCAGTTCTTC; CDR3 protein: CASTAGQGPSYNEQFF
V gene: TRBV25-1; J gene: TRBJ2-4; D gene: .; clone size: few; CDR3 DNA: TGTGCCAGCAGTGAATCCGGGGTGATGGGTAACATTCAGTACTTC; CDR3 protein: CASSESGVMGNIQYF
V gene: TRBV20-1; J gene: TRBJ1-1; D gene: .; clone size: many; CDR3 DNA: TGCAGTGCTGGGCAGTGGACTGAAGCTTTCTTT; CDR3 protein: CSAGQWTEAFF
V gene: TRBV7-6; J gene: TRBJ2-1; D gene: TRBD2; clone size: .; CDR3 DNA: TGTGCCAGCAGCTCACTAGCGGGGCTTTCCAATGAGCAGTTCTTC; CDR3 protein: CASSSLAGLSNEQFF
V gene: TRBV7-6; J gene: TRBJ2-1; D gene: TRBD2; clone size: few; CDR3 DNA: TGTGCCAGCAGCTTAGTTATACCGGGAGGGAGCGGGATTAATGAGCAGTTCTTC; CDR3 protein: CASSLVIPGGSGINEQFF